A selection of T cell receptor beta chains follows, all from one sample in a study of cytomegalovirus exposure and HLA in healthy donors. Measured with immunoSEQ multiplex PCR; TCRdb has only the in-frame clones, and not every one. The sample contains 77,000 or so clones, 65% to 90% of which appear only once. The sequenced sample consisted of PBMCs. These receptors were taken from a man aged 65 to 79 in good health and CMV-seropositive. CDR3s include the opening cysteine and the closing phenylalanine or tryptophan.

V	J	CDR3
TRBV10-1	TRBJ2-7	CASSEAPGLSGDYEQYF
TRBV23-1	TRBJ1-1	CASSHQVAMNTEAFF
TRBV19	TRBJ2-7	CASSTAGFPSPYEQYF
TRBV25-1	TRBJ2-1	CASSAHGTAPYNEQFF
TRBV28	TRBJ1-2	CASSSGQPGGGYTF
TRBV5-4	TRBJ2-7	CASSPDGGRRYEQYF
TRBV18	TRBJ1-4	CASSPPGQGGEKLFF
TRBV7-9	TRBJ2-3	CASRALAGGTQYF
TRBV19	TRBJ2-5	CASSIQRRETQYF
TRBV9	TRBJ2-3	CASSGQLTFTDTQYF
TRBV7-9	TRBJ1-2	CASSPEGYGYTF
TRBV5-1	TRBJ2-3	CASSLGLGTDTQYF
TRBV30	TRBJ2-7	CAWSPGLAGRYEQYF
TRBV29-1	TRBJ2-5	CSVVGTGDGETQYF
TRBV30	NA	CAWSRGQGADEQYF
TRBV5-1	TRBJ2-3	CASSLSGGAHTDTQYF
TRBV6-5	TRBJ2-2	CASSPQGYTGELFF
TRBV6-5	TRBJ2-2	CASSYQASGDTGELFF
TRBV6-1	TRBJ2-1	CASCRTGVNEQFF
TRBV10-3	TRBJ2-3	CAIRPATSGDTQYF
TRBV7-2	TRBJ2-4	CASSSRTSGGGNIQYF
TRBV4-3	TRBJ1-2	CASSQGILQGQNGYTF
TRBV6-5	TRBJ1-2	CASSYSHRGGYGYTF
TRBV19	TRBJ1-5	CASSPSAFQPQHF
TRBV27	TRBJ2-3	CASRWGGTDTQYF
TRBV18	TRBJ1-1	CASSPSGQQNTEAFF
TRBV19	TRBJ2-1	CASRDGISYNEQFF